Sequencing of this T cell receptor beta chain was carried out in a study of blood T cell repertoires in COVID-19. At the level of the study: The samples span acute and convalescent COVID-19 from the United States, Italy and Spain. PBMCs, B-cell-depleted T cells, or T cells were the source of the cDNA or gDNA that made up the material.

Authors' processing steps: Reference gene primer amplification in the assay estimated nucleated cell counts. TCRdb keeps only in-frame clones here, not all; method: immunoSEQ multiplex PCR. That table gives V, J and clone size, and the DNA gave D and trimming. The data contain a few hundred thousand clones, roughly nine tenths of them singletons. This CDR3 is 16 amino acids long. The J segment lost 5 bases and the V segment lost 1 base, leaving 6 bases of the junction unmatched. Per the germline V gene, CDR1 is SGHTA and CDR2 is FQGNSA. Sequencing was done on a sample of peripheral blood. The rearrangement joins TRBV7-2 to TRBJ2-7, with TRBD2 matching over 12 bases. This sequence originates from a man in his sixties who had recovered from COVID-19. The CDR3 DNA reads TGTGCCAGCAGCTTAGATGGAGGACTAGCGGGGAACGAGCAGTACTTC. It codes for CASSLDGGLAGNEQYF.